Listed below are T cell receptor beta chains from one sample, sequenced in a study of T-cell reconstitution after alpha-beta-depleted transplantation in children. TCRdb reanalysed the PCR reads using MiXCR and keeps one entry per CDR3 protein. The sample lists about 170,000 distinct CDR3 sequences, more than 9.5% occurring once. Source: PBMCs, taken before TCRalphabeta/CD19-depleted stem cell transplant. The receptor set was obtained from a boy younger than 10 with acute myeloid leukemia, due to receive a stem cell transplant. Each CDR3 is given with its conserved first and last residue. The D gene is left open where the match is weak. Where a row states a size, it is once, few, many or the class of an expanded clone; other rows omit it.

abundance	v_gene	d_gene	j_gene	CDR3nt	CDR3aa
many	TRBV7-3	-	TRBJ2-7	TGTGCCAGCAGCTTCGGGCCGTCCGGTTACGAGCAGTACTTC	CASSFGPSGYEQYF
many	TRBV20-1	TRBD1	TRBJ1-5	TGCAGTGCTTCAACAGGGGGTCAGCCCCAGCATTTT	CSASTGGQPQHF
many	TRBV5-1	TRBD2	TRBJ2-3	TGCGCCAGCAGCCCAGGGCGACTAGCCAGTTTAACTGATACGCAGTATTTT	CASSPGRLASLTDTQYF
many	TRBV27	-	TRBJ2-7	TGTGCCAGCAGTTTATCGTCCAGGGGGGGAGCTTTCGCATACGAGCAGTACTTC	CASSLSSRGGAFAYEQYF
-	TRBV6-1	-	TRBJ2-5	TGTGCCACGGCCCGCTCAATTTCGGAGACCCAGTACTTC	CATARSISETQYF
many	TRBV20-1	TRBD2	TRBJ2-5	TGCAGTGTTGGATCCGGGACTAGCGGGGGAGGTTGGGAAGAGACCCAGTACTTC	CSVGSGTSGGGWEETQYF
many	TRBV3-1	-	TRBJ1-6	TGTGCCAGCAGCCAAGTCACTTCACCCCTCCACTTT	CASSQVTSPLHF
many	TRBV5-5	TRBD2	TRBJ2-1	TGTGCCAGCAGCTCTAGCGGGGGGGAAACCCACAATGAGCAGTTCTTC	CASSSSGGETHNEQFF
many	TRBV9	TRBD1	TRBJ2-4	TGTGCCAGCAGCCCGCGGGACAGGGAAAACATTCAGTACTTC	CASSPRDRENIQYF
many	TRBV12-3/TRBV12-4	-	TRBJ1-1	TGTGCCAGCAGTTTCGGGCAGAGGAACACTGAAGCTTTCTTT	CASSFGQRNTEAFF
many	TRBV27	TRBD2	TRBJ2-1	TGTGCCAGCGGACTAGCGGTATCCTACAATGAGCAGTTCTTC	CASGLAVSYNEQFF
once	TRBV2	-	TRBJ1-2	TGTGCCAGCATGGAGGGAGACGTTGACTACACCTTC	CASMEGDVDYTF
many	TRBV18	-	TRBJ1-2	TGTGCCAGCTCCCCCTACCCAGCGAACTATGGCTACACCTTC	CASSPYPANYGYTF
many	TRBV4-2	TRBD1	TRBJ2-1	TGTGCCAGCAGCCAAGATACGCGGACAGGGTTTTACAATGAGCAGTTCTTC	CASSQDTRTGFYNEQFF
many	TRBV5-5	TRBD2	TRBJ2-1	TGTGCCAGCAGCTTGGGGACTAGCGGGAGCTACAATGAGCAGTTCTTC	CASSLGTSGSYNEQFF
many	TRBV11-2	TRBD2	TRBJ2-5	TGTGCCAGCAGCTTAGTGGGCGGGAGGCCGAGAGGAGAGACCCAGTACTTC	CASSLVGGRPRGETQYF
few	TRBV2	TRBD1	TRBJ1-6	TGTGCCAGCAGTGTTAATCTGGACAGGAATAATTCACCCCTCCACTTT	CASSVNLDRNNSPLHF
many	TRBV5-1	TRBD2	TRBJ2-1	TGCGCCAGCAGCTTGGAACTAGCGGGGGAGTATGAGCAGTTCTTC	CASSLELAGEYEQFF
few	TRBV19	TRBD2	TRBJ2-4	TGTGCCAGTAGTATTCACAGTTCAGCGGGAGGGGGCATTCAGTACTTC	CASSIHSSAGGGIQYF
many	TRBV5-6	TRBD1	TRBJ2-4	TGTGCCAGCAGAGGGACGCCGGGACAGGGGGGAGGCAAAAACATTCAGTACTTC	CASRGTPGQGGGKNIQYF
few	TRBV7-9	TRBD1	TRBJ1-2	TGTGCCAGCAGCCCCTCTCGCCAACCGGGACAGGGACTTGGCTACACCTTC	CASSPSRQPGQGLGYTF
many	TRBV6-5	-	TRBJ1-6	TGTGCCAGCACCAAAGGAAATGATAATTCACCCCTCCACTTT	CASTKGNDNSPLHF
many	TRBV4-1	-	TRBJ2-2	TGCGCCAGCAGCTCAGTTGGGGACACCGGGGAGCTGTTTTTT	CASSSVGDTGELFF
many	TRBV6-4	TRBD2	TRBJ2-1	TGTGCCAGCAGTGACTCCGGGACTAGCTACAATGAGCAGTTCTTC	CASSDSGTSYNEQFF
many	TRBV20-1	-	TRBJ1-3	TGCAGTGCTAGTGAGGGGATCGGAAACACCATATATTTT	CSASEGIGNTIYF
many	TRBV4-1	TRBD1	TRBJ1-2	TGCGCCAGCAGCCAATTGGGACAGGGGATCTATGGCTACACCTTC	CASSQLGQGIYGYTF
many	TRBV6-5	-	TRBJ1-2	TGTGCCAGCAGTTACTCGCCAGGCCTCTATGGCTACACCTTC	CASSYSPGLYGYTF
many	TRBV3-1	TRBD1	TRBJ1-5	TGTGCCAGCAGCCAGTCGACAGGGGACAATCAGCCCCAGCATTTT	CASSQSTGDNQPQHF
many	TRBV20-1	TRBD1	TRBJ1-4	TGCAGTGCTAGGGGTCAGGGGGACGAAAAACTGTTTTTT	CSARGQGDEKLFF
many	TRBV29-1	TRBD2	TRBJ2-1	TGCAGCGTTGAAACAAACCTGGGGACTAGGCCCCAGGAGCAGTTCTTC	CSVETNLGTRPQEQFF
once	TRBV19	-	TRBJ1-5	TGTGCCACTCACTTTCAGGGGCCGGATAGCAATCAGCCCCAGCATTTT	CATHFQGPDSNQPQHF
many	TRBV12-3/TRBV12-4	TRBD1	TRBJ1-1	TGTGCCAGCAGTCCTATCCGGACAGGGGGAATAGGTGAAGCTTTCTTT	CASSPIRTGGIGEAFF
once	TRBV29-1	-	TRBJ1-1	TGCAGCGTTCATGATACGACTCCGAACACTGAAGCTTTCTTT	CSVHDTTPNTEAFF
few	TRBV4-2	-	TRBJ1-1	TGTGCCAGCGCCCCAGGGTTTTTGGACACTGAAGCTTTCTTT	CASAPGFLDTEAFF
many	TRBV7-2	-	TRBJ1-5	TGTGCCAGCAGCCCGGGAGAACCCCAGCATTTT	CASSPGEPQHF
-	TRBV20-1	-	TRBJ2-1	TGCAGTACAACAGGGGGCAAGGCGGGAGCGGGAGCGTTCTACAATGAGCAGTTCTTC	CSTTGGKAGAGAFYNEQFF
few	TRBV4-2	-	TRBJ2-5	TGTGCCAGCAGCCCCGGGCTCCTCTCCTACCAAGAGACCCAGTACTTC	CASSPGLLSYQETQYF
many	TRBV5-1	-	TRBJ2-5	TGCGCCAGCAGCTTCACCCATACAGGGAAACGAGAGACCCAGTACTTC	CASSFTHTGKRETQYF
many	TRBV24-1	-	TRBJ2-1	TGTGCCACCAGTGAGCGACCAGGGTCTGAGCAGTTCTTC	CATSERPGSEQFF
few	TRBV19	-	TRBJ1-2	TGTGCCAGTAGTATGGTCTGGGGGACTAACTATGGCTACACCTTC	CASSMVWGTNYGYTF
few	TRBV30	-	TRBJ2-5	TGTGCCGTCTCAGGGACCGGCCAAGAGACCCAGTACTTC	CAVSGTGQETQYF
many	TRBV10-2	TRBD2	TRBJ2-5	TGCGCCAGCAGTGATTTAGTAGCGGGGATACAAGAGACCCAGTACTTC	CASSDLVAGIQETQYF
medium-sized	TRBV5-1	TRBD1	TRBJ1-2	TGCGCCAGCAGCCCCGGGACAGGGGTCTATGGCTACACCTTC	CASSPGTGVYGYTF
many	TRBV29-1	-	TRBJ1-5	TGCAGCGTCCGCGGACGGGAGGCAAATCAGCCCCAGCATTTT	CSVRGREANQPQHF
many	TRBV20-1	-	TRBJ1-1	TGCAGTGCTAGACTTAACAGGGCCTTGAACACTGAAGCTTTCTTT	CSARLNRALNTEAFF
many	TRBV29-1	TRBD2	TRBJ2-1	TGCAGCGGTAATAGCGGGAACTACAATGAGCAGTTCTTC	CSGNSGNYNEQFF
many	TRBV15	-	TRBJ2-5	TGTGCCACCAGCGTCGGGTACCTCCAAGAGACCCAGTACTTC	CATSVGYLQETQYF
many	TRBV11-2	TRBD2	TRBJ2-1	TGTGCCAGCAGCTTCGGCGGGAGTGTCAATGAGCAGTTCTTC	CASSFGGSVNEQFF
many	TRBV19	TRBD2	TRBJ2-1	TGTGCCAGTAGTATTTTACGATCAGCGGGAGGTTCGGATGAGCAGTTCTTC	CASSILRSAGGSDEQFF
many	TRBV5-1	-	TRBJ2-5	TGCGCCAGCAGCTTGGCAGGGGACCAAGAGACCCAGTACTTC	CASSLAGDQETQYF
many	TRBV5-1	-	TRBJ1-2	TGCGCCAGCAGCCTGGCAGGATCCACTAACTATGGCTACACCTTC	CASSLAGSTNYGYTF
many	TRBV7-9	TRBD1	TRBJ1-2	TGTGCCAGCAGCTTAGGAGAGACAGGGCCGTATGGCTACACCTTC	CASSLGETGPYGYTF